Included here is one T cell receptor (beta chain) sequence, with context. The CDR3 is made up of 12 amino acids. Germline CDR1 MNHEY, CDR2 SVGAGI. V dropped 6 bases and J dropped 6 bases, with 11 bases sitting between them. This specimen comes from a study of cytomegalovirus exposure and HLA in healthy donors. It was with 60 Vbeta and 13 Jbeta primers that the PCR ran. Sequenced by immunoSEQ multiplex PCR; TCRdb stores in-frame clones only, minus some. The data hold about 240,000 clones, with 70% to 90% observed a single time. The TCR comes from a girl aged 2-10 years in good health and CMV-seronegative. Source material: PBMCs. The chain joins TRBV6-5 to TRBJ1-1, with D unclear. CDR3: CASSSQPPEAFF. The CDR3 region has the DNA TGTGCCAGCAGCTCACAGCCCCCTGAAGCTTTCTTT.